These 21 T cell receptor beta chains were all obtained from the same sample, sequenced in a study of post-analysis software for immune sequencing data. Study-wide results and caveats: About 5 TRBV segments occurring more often in patients than controls included TRBV5-6, TRBV5-1 and TRBV20-1.

These receptors have no identified antigens. Unique molecular identifiers featured in each of the TCR beta cDNA libraries. TCRdb reanalysed the PCR reads using MiXCR and keeps one entry per CDR3 protein. Found here are approximately 150,000 distinct CDR3 sequences, over 25% of them singletons; the top ten hold about 1.4%. The sequenced material came from blood. The source of these receptors is a girl between 5 and 17 years old with multiple sclerosis.

The chain uses TRBV6-5 and TRBJ2-6, with 8 bases matching TRBD2. The CDR3 length is 15 residues. The V segment lost 5 bases and the J segment 2 bases; nucleotides outside the gene matches: 2. Germline assignment: CDR1 MNHEY and CDR2 SVGAGI. CDR3 in DNA: TGTGCCAGCAGTGACGGGGGGGCTGGGGCCAACGTCCTGACTTTC. It encodes CASSDGGAGANVLTF.

The chain has TRBV5-1 and TRBJ2-1, with 10 bases aligning to TRBD2. The CDR3 is 16 residues long. J was trimmed by 5 bases and V by 0 bases; bases with no gene match: 5. Germline loops: CDR1 SGHRS, CDR2 YFSETQ. The CDR3 nucleotides read TGCGCCAGCAGCTTGGGTGATAGCGGGAGGAACAATGAGCAGTTCTTC. Translated, it gives CASSLGDSGRNNEQFF.

This clonotype was detected many times. The chain is built from TRBV12-3 or TRBV12-4 and TRBJ1-2, with D hard to call. This CDR3 has 16 amino acids. V shed 5 bases and J shed 1 base, with 17 bases lying between them. CDR3 in DNA: TGTGCCAGCAGTCCGTACGGCCTCATGTTTAACTATGGCTACACCTTC. This translates into CASSPYGLMFNYGYTF.

This clonotype was recorded at least ten times. The chain carries TRBV12-3 or TRBV12-4 and TRBJ2-7, with TRBD2 identical over 7 bases. With V trimmed by 5 bases and J by 5 bases, 3 bases remained unmatched. The CDR3 is 12 amino acids. DNA for the CDR3: TGTGCCAGCAGTGGCGGGAGCGACGAGCAGTACTTC. Its translation: CASSGGSDEQYF.

This clonotype was recorded at least ten times. The J gene is TRBJ2-1, the V gene TRBV11-2; D tentatively fits TRBD1 or TRBD2 (6 bases each). V lost 5 bases to trimming and J lost 1 base, with 24 bases between them. The CDR3 is 19 residues long. Per germline, CDR1 SGHAT and CDR2 FQNNGV. The CDR3 DNA sequence: TGTGCCAGCAGCCCTATCGGGGGACAAACGGTAGGATCCTACAATGAGCAGTTCTTC. It yields the protein CASSPIGGQTVGSYNEQFF.

With regard to this clonotype: This could be a read error, since a much larger clone is one nucleotide away. This chain joins TRBV5-6 and TRBJ2-1; 14 bases match TRBD2. Trimming at V came to 10 bases and at J to 7 bases, leaving 7 bases not matched to a gene. The CDR3 length is 14 residues. The V gene's germline CDR1 is SGHDT and CDR2 YYEEEE. Here the CDR3 reads CAGDRTSGRNEQFF. The CDR3 DNA follows: TGTGCCGGCGACAGGACTAGCGGGAGGAATGAGCAGTTCTTC.

This clonotype was counted at least ten times. The V call is TRBV4-2, the J call TRBJ2-7; D perhaps matches TRBD1 (6 bases). Germline loops: CDR1 LGHNA, CDR2 YNFKEQ. V lost 1 base to trimming and J lost 3 bases, with 16 bases between them. The CDR3 is 16 amino acids. CDR3 amino acids: CASSQAGQGILYEQYF. CDR3 in DNA: TGTGCCAGCAGCCAAGCAGGGCAGGGGATCCTCTACGAGCAGTACTTC.

This clonotype was counted ten times or more. CDR3 residues: CASSLDRGAVDRTLVYGYTF. The CDR3 nucleotides are TGCGCCAGCAGCTTGGATCGGGGGGCCGTTGACAGGACCCTCGTCTATGGCTACACCTTC. This chain joins TRBV5-1 and TRBJ1-2; D may be TRBD1 (6 bases). With 0 bases removed from V and 4 bases from J, the gap between germline ends came to 28 bases. The germline V gene encodes CDR1 SGHRS and CDR2 YFSETQ. The CDR3 extends over 20 amino acids.

The chain uses TRBV11-2 and TRBJ2-3; D is possibly TRBD1 (5 bases). Trimming shortened V by 5 bases and J by 5 bases, and 14 bases separated the two germline ends. The CDR3 has 14 residues. Germline loops: CDR1 SGHAT, CDR2 FQNNGV. The CDR3 DNA reads as TGTGCCAGCAGCGGGGCAGCTACTCGAGATACGCAGTATTTT. This encodes CASSGAATRDTQYF.

This clonotype was recorded many times. The chain carries TRBV12-3 or TRBV12-4 and TRBJ1-2; D gene unclear. The CDR3 contains 13 residues. V gave up 6 bases and J gave up 4 bases, with 12 bases separating them. CDR3: CASRPGPSYGYTF. CDR3 DNA: TGTGCCAGCAGACCGGGTCCTTCCTATGGCTACACCTTC.

The chain carries TRBV9 and TRBJ1-1; tentatively, D is TRBD1 (6 bases). Trimming cost V 0 bases and J 9 bases, with 12 bases left between them. The CDR3 runs to 13 residues. CDR1 and CDR2 from the germline V gene are SGDLS and YYNGEE. CDR3 in DNA: TGTGCCAGCAGCGTAGGTGAAGGGGGTCAAGCTTTCTTT. It encodes CASSVGEGGQAFF.

This clonotype was counted only a few times. The chain couples TRBV28 to TRBJ1-2; tentatively, D is TRBD1 (6 bases). Germline assignment: CDR1 MDHEN and CDR2 SYDVKM. This CDR3 has 14 residues. Trimming left V 9 bases short and J 4 bases short, with 18 bases between. For the CDR3, the DNA is TGTGCCAGTTCCTTCCTACAGGGATCCTATGGCTACACCTTC. As protein: CASSFLQGSYGYTF.

There are many counts of this clonotype. The V call is TRBV10-3, the J call TRBJ2-1, with TRBD2 matching 10 bases. Trimming took 5 bases from V and 8 from J; bases not matched to a gene: 3. The CDR3 covers 13 residues. In germline, CDR1 is ENHRY, CDR2 SYGVKD. The DNA of the CDR3 is TGTGCCATCAGTAAAAGCGGGAGGGATGAGCAGTTCTTC. It encodes CAISKSGRDEQFF.

At least ten counts were recorded for this clonotype. The chain combines TRBV4-1 with TRBJ1-2, with 7 bases that match TRBD1. The germline V gene encodes CDR1 MGHRA and CDR2 YSYEKL. CDR3 size: 14 residues. Trimming took 1 base from V and 11 from J; bases not matched to a gene: 10. The CDR3 DNA reads TGCGCCAGCAGCCAAGCGCGGGACAGCTACCAATACACCTTC. This translates into CASSQARDSYQYTF.

The chain joins TRBV11-2 to TRBJ2-1; D is unresolved. Trimming shortened V by 5 bases and J by 3 bases, and 8 bases separated the two germline ends. Germline V CDR1 and CDR2: SGHAT, FQNNGV. This CDR3 has 13 amino acids. The CDR3 DNA sequence: TGTGCCAGCAGCCTCGGAGACTACAATGAGCAGTTCTTC. It specifies CASSLGDYNEQFF.

The rearrangement joins TRBV18 to TRBJ2-7, with D unresolved. Germline CDR1 reads KGHSH; CDR2 reads LQKENI. V was clipped by 3 bases and J by 7 bases, with 16 bases between them. The CDR3 length is 14 residues. The CDR3 nucleotides read TGTGCCAGCTCACCCGTTCTCGACTCCAATGAGCAGTACTTC. Translating gives CASSPVLDSNEQYF. Drawing the rest from reference TRBV18 and TRBJ2-7, the complete variable domain is NAGVMQNPRHLVRRRGQEARLRCSPMKGHSHVYWYRQLPEEGLKFMVYLQKENIIDESGMPKERFSAEFPKEGPSILRIQQVVRGDSAAYFCASSPVLDSNEQYFGPGTRLTVT.

The sample holds a few counts of this clonotype. The chain joins TRBV7-2 to TRBJ2-7; D perhaps matches TRBD1 (6 bases). The CDR3 has 16 residues. The ends were cut back, 1 base at V and 0 bases at J, with 13 bases in the middle. Per germline, CDR1 SGHTA and CDR2 FQGNSA. CDR3 loop: CASSLGTADISYEQYF. The CDR3 DNA follows: TGTGCCAGCAGCTTAGGGACAGCCGATATCTCCTACGAGCAGTACTTC.

A word on this clonotype: The conserved closing phenylalanine or tryptophan is absent in this CDR3, likely reflecting a read error. The V and J genes are TRBV12-3 or TRBV12-4 and TRBJ2-3; either TRBD1 or TRBD2 may fit D (5 bases each). The CDR3 runs 14 residues. Trimming took 4 bases from V and 3 from J, leaving 11 bases between them. CDR3 loop: CASSWGPRTDTQYS. The CDR3 bases are TGTGCCAGCAGTTGGGGACCGAGAACAGATACGCAGTATTCT.

This clonotype was found many times. V and J are TRBV20-1 and TRBJ2-3; D may be TRBD1 (6 bases). V shed 5 bases and J shed 6 bases, with 15 bases lying between them. Germline V gives CDR1 DFQATT, CDR2 SNEGSKA (reference sequence). The CDR3 covers 13 residues. CDR3 coding DNA: TGCAGTGCTTATTACAGGGCCGCGGATACGCAGTATTTT. Translated: CSAYYRAADTQYF.

In this sample, this clonotype turned up many times. The gene calls are TRBV7-3 and TRBJ1-2; unclear D gene. CDR1 and CDR2 (germline): SGHTA, FQGTGA. The CDR3 contains 13 residues. V lost 2 bases and J 2 bases, leaving 6 bases between the germline ends. CDR3 in amino acids: CASSLGKNYGYTF. DNA for the CDR3: TGTGCCAGCAGCTTAGGCAAGAACTATGGCTACACCTTC.

This clonotype occurred many times. The genes are TRBV21-1 and TRBJ2-7; the table's D call, TRBD2, was not checked against the DNA. TRBV21-1 is described as a pseudogene. The CDR3 consists of 15 residues. CDR3: CASSKIGGLAHEQYF. CDR3 sequence (DNA): TGTGCCAGCAGCAAAATCGGTGGACTAGCCCACGAGCAGTACTTC.